Listed below are T cell receptor beta chains from one sample, sequenced in a study of OX40 agonist ivuxolimab in advanced cancers. Some clones are missing from TCRdb's copy, which holds only in-frame ones; the method was immunoSEQ multiplex PCR. The top ten hold around 15% of the sample, which has 25,000 to 30,000 clones, about 90% seen once. Specimen: CD4+ or CD8+ T cells sorted from blood, collected in a trial of the OX40 agonist ivuxolimab. These receptors were obtained from an adult with an advanced solid tumor such as melanoma, head and neck, liver or kidney cancer. The conserved cysteine and the conserved F or W are not part of the CDR3 here.

V,CDR3
TRBV9,ASGDGDPNEQF
TRBV11-2,ASSTLSVAVDTQY
TRBV18,ASSLTGGGGSNQPQH
TRBV7-9,ASSPALDSKETQY
TRBV7-6,ASSFPQEGGRALVNEQF
TRBV5-3,ARSLAYRADTQY
TRBV9,ASSPEDQVYGYT
TRBV19,ASRGGDRRNEQF
TRBV7-9,ASSLPTGTGELF
TRBV19,ASSNYPGSTYGYT
TRBV6-5,ASSYNSYEQY
TRBV5-4,ASSLVGGPHEQY
TRBV9,ASSVGDRLGYNEQF
TRBV10-3,AISDAREFYGYT
TRBV7-9,ASIPEEETEAF
TRBV14,ASSQDRYNEQF
TRBV7-2,ASSYDSSSYEQY
TRBV5-1,ASSFFPNTEAF
TRBV28,ASSLGVGRNQPQH
TRBV9,ASSVIAGTGELF
TRBV15,ATSRDPPGGPTDTQY
TRBV19,ASSIGAGSDTEAF
TRBV7-7,ASSLRWQENTGELF
TRBV27,ASSAGSHYEQY
TRBV16,ASSQLDSLTNEQF
TRBV11-2,ASSLDSFYT
TRBV6-1,ASNAYEQY
TRBV4-3,ASSQDEGAMLGYT
TRBV11-3,ASSVVRDSNQPQH
TRBV4-3,ASSQENLYGYT
TRBV5-6,ASSLTSDSYEQY
TRBV6-1,ASSEEPWGYEQY
TRBV10-3,AISPSTGGTEAF
TRBV7-9,ASSYRLGDNEQF
TRBV5-5,ASGERSSYEQY
TRBV27,ASSPGHNTGELF
TRBV7-9,ASSLGWDEQY